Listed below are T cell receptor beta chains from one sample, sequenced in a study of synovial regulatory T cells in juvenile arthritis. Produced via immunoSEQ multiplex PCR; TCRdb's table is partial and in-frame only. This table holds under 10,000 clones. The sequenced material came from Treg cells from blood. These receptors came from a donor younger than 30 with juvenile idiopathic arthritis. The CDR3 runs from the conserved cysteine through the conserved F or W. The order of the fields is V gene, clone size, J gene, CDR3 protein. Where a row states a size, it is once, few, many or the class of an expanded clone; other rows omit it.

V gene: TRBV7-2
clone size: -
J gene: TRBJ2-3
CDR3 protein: CASTRLAGVNTQYF

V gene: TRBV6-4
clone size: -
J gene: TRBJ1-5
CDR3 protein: CASSDSAGKKPQHF

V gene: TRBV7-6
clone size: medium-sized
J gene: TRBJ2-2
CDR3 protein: CASSLPATGGELFF

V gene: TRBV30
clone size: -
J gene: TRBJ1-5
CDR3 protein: CAWADYSNQPQHF

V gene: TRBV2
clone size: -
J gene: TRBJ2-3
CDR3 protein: CASIGGPVYTDTQYF

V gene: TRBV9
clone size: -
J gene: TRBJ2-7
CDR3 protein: CASSPGQGLYEQYF

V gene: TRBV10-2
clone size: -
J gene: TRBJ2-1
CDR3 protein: CASSEGPYNEQFF

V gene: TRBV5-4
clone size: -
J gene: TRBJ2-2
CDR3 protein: CASSPGTANTGELFF

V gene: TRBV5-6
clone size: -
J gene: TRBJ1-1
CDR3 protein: CASSLRGTEAFF

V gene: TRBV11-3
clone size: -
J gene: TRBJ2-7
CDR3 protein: CASSLGSGGAYEQYF

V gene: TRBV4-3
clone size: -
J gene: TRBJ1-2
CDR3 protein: CASSQHFSGTGGPLGYTF

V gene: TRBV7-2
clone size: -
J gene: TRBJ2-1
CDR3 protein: CASSLGLYQYNEQFF

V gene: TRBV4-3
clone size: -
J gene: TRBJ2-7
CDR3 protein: CASSHSGGGYEQYF

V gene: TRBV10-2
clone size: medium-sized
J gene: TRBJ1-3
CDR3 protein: CASRGSSGNTIYF

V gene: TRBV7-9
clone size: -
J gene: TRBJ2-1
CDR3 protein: CASSYRGTSGTNNEQFF

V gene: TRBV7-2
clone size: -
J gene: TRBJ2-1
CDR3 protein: CASSSGLFGGDEQFF

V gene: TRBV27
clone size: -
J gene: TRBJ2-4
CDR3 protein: CASSSRIGLGNIQYF

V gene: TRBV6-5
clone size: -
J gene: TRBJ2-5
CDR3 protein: CASRIGTLQETQYF